Following are 27 T cell receptor beta chains from one sample sequenced in a study of cytomegalovirus exposure and HLA in healthy donors. Researchers ran the PCR with 60 Vbeta and 13 Jbeta primers. Profiling relied on immunoSEQ multiplex PCR, and the TCRdb table lists in-frame clones only, not all of them. This sample has fewer than 180,000 clones, with 55% to 75% found just once. Material: PBMCs. These receptors originate from a woman aged 60-75 years in good health and CMV-seropositive.

V is TRBV14 and J is TRBJ2-1; 13 nucleotides agree with TRBD2. The V gene end was trimmed by 3 bases and the J gene end by 5 bases; junction bases not matched to a gene: 7. The CDR3 consists of 17 residues. Germline CDR1 SGHDN, CDR2 FVKESK. CDR3 in DNA: TGTGCCAGCAGCCAGGTACTAGCGGGAGGGATCCACAATGAGCAGTTCTTC. Translating gives CASSQVLAGGIHNEQFF.

The genes are TRBV5-4 and TRBJ1-1, with D perhaps matching TRBD1 (6 bases). The CDR3 is made up of 17 amino acids. Deletions cut 4 bases from V and 5 bases from J, with 24 bases between. The germline CDR1 and CDR2 sequences are SGHNT and YYREEE (reference sequence). CDR3 nucleotides: TGTGCCAGCAGCCCCCTCGGGGGGCCCGGAGGGGGGACTGAAGCTTTCTTT. Amino acids: CASSPLGGPGGGTEAFF. Complete variable domain (other parts from reference TRBV5-4 and TRBJ1-1): ETGVTQSPTHLIKTRGQQVTLRCSSQSGHNTVSWYQQALGQGPQFIFQYYREEENGRGNFPPRFSGLQFPNYSSELNVNALELDDSALYLCASSPLGGPGGGTEAFFGQGTRLTVV.

This clone was counted a single time. The chain couples TRBV28 to TRBJ2-7, with TRBD1 as a possible D gene (6 bases). CDR1 is MDHEN, CDR2 SYDVKM, per germline. There are 15 residues in the CDR3. V shed 4 bases and J shed 7 bases, with 20 bases lying between them. The CDR3 DNA is TGTGCCAGCAGTTCGGCTCAAGGGTCAAGGGGGGAGCAGTACTTC. It specifies CASSSAQGSRGEQYF.

The V gene is TRBV7-8, the J gene TRBJ2-3; no definite D call. There are 15 residues in the CDR3. CDR1 is SGHVS and CDR2 is FQNEAQ in the germline V gene. V was clipped by 2 bases and J by 1 base, with 10 bases between them. CDR3 nucleotides: TGTGCCAGCAGCTTACAACTCCAACGCACAGATACGCAGTATTTT. Encoded protein: CASSLQLQRTDTQYF.

V gene TRBV27 combines with J gene TRBJ2-7, with TRBD1 as a possible D gene (7 bases). The CDR3 is 14 residues long. Germline CDR1 MNHEY, CDR2 SMNVEV (reference sequence). V gave up 2 bases and J gave up 4 bases, with 12 bases separating them. Written as DNA, the CDR3 is TGTGCCAGCAGTTTAAGGGAGGACAGGTACGAGCAGTACTTC. Its protein product is CASSLREDRYEQYF.

This clone was seen more than once but under ten times. J is TRBJ2-5 and V is TRBV19; 7 positions match TRBD2. V gave up 8 bases and J gave up 5 bases; unmatched junction bases: 8. There are 13 residues in the CDR3. The germline V gene has CDR1 LNHDA and CDR2 SQIVND (reference sequence). CDR3 protein: CASQRERGETQYF. CDR3 bases: TGTGCCAGTCAACGGGAGCGGGGCGAGACCCAGTACTTC.

This clone has a single count. The CDR3 here is CASSAGGGGIYGYTF. Written as DNA, the CDR3 is TGTGCCAGCAGCGCCGGGGGGGGAGGCATCTATGGCTACACCTTC. The V gene is TRBV28, the J gene TRBJ1-2; D is perhaps TRBD1 (5 bases). V shed 6 bases and J shed 4 bases, with 18 bases lying between them. CDR1 is MDHEN and CDR2 is SYDVKM in the germline V gene. The CDR3 totals 15 residues.

The CDR3 here is CASSPRGGLAGDWVTDTQYF. Written as DNA, the CDR3 is TGTGCCAGCTCACCTCGGGGGGGACTAGCGGGAGATTGGGTCACAGATACGCAGTATTTT. The gene calls are TRBV18 and TRBJ2-3; TRBD2 aligns across 14 bases. V was clipped by 3 bases and J by 2 bases; unmatched bases: 13. Germline V lookup: CDR1 KGHSH, CDR2 LQKENI. The CDR3 consists of 20 residues.

The rearrangement joins TRBV6-5 to TRBJ2-7; 7 positions agree with TRBD1. Losses at the gene ends were 7 bases for V and 5 bases for J; bases not matched to a gene: 5. This CDR3 is 12 amino acids long. The V gene's germline CDR1 is MNHEY and CDR2 SVGAGI. CDR3 amino acids: CASNQGGHEQYF. CDR3 nucleotide sequence: TGTGCCAGCAACCAAGGGGGCCACGAGCAGTACTTC.

The V call is TRBV6-1, the J call TRBJ2-5, with D maybe TRBD2 (5 bases). V lost 7 bases and J lost 4, with 13 bases in between. Germline CDR1 is MNHNS and CDR2 is SASEGT. This CDR3 region has 13 residues. The CDR3 sequence: CASIDGVLETQYF. The DNA of the CDR3 is TGTGCCAGCATCGACGGGGTTTTAGAGACCCAGTACTTC.

The chain is built from TRBV9 and TRBJ1-3; TRBD1 might be the D (5 bases). This CDR3 has 15 amino acids. V was shortened by 3 bases and J by 0 bases, with 10 bases between the two germline ends. In germline, CDR1 is SGDLS, CDR2 YYNGEE. CDR3 sequence reads: CASSGGTPSGNTIYF. CDR3 sequence (DNA): TGTGCCAGCAGCGGGGGCACGCCCTCTGGAAACACCATATATTTT.

The chain has TRBV7-6 and TRBJ1-1; 7 bases fit TRBD1. Germline lookup yields CDR1 SGHVS and CDR2 FNYEAQ. The CDR3 spans 14 residues. The ends lost 0 bases at V and 6 bases at J; junction bases unmatched: 4. CDR3 loop: CASSLAEGAPEAFF. CDR3 DNA: TGTGCCAGCAGCTTAGCAGAGGGGGCCCCTGAAGCTTTCTTT. Full variable domain (outside the CDR3, taken from reference TRBV7-6 and TRBJ1-1): GAGVSQSPRYKVTKRGQDVALRCDPISGHVSLYWYRQALGQGPEFLTYFNYEAQQDKSGLPNDRFSAERPEGSISTLTIQRTEQRDSAMYRCASSLAEGAPEAFFGQGTRLTVV.

The chain carries TRBV19 and TRBJ1-5; 9 nucleotides match TRBD1. Trimming took 5 bases from V and 7 from J; bases not matched to a gene: 6. The length of the CDR3 is 14 residues. Germline loops: CDR1 LNHDA, CDR2 SQIVND (reference sequence). CDR3 region: CASSLQGAFQPQHF. As DNA, the CDR3 is TGTGCCAGTAGTCTACAGGGGGCCTTCCAGCCCCAGCATTTT.

There are a few counts of this clone. This sequence joins TRBV27 and TRBJ1-4; D is unresolved. Germline CDR1 and CDR2: MNHEY and SMNVEV (reference sequence). The CDR3 extends over 12 amino acids. The germline V and J ends were trimmed by 7 bases and 8 bases, with 11 bases remaining between them. The CDR3 nucleotides read TGTGCCAGCACCAATGGAGGAGAAAAACTGTTTTTT. The encoded protein is CASTNGGEKLFF.

The CDR3 DNA sequence: TGTGCCAGCAGTCTCCGACAGGGGGGTCAGCCCCAGCATTTT. The encoded protein is CASSLRQGGQPQHF. The V gene is TRBV6-1, the J gene TRBJ1-5; 9 bases map to TRBD1. The length of the CDR3 is 14 residues. The V gene's germline CDR1 is MNHNS and CDR2 SASEGT. J was trimmed by 6 bases and V by 5 bases; bases with no gene match: 5.

This clone came up a few times. The chain couples TRBV5-1 to TRBJ1-5, with TRBD1 as a possible D gene (6 bases). The CDR3 is 15 residues long. Germline values: CDR1 SGHRS, CDR2 YFSETQ. Trimming took off 3 bases at V and 0 bases at J, with 10 bases between the two ends. The CDR3 sequence: CASSSGGASNQPQHF. As DNA, the CDR3 is TGCGCCAGCAGCTCGGGGGGGGCTAGCAATCAGCCCCAGCATTTT.

The V call is TRBV6-6, the J call TRBJ2-3; possible D gene TRBD1, 6 bases. The germline V gene has CDR1 MNHNY and CDR2 SVGAGI (reference sequence). The CDR3 covers 12 residues. Trimming took 5 bases from V and 4 from J, leaving 7 bases between them. CDR3 in amino acids: CASSRTADTQYF. The CDR3 coding sequence is TGTGCCAGCAGTCGGACAGCAGATACGCAGTATTTT.

This clone was counted only a few times. This chain uses TRBV9 with TRBJ2-1; 10 nucleotides match TRBD2. The CDR3 consists of 13 residues. V shed 5 bases, J shed 8 bases, and the junction held 4 bases outside the gene matches. Germline V gives CDR1 SGDLS, CDR2 YYNGEE. The CDR3 sequence: CASRASGSHEQFF. The DNA of the CDR3 is TGTGCCAGCAGGGCTAGCGGGAGCCATGAGCAGTTCTTC.

This chain links TRBV5-6 with TRBJ1-2, with D possibly TRBD1 on 6 matching bases. CDR1 SGHDT and CDR2 YYEEEE come from the germline V gene. This CDR3 has 13 amino acids. V dropped 8 bases and J dropped 4 bases, with 15 bases sitting between them. In DNA form, the CDR3 reads TGTGCCAGTTCCCGTACAGGGACCTATGGCTACACCTTC. It translates to CASSRTGTYGYTF.

This chain joins TRBV29-1 and TRBJ1-2; D is perhaps TRBD1 (6 bases). Germline CDR1 reads SQVTM; CDR2 reads ANQGSEA. Trimming took 7 bases from V and 4 from J, leaving 13 bases between them. The CDR3 length is 12 residues. Here the CDR3 reads CSADGGPYGYTF. The DNA for the CDR3 is TGCAGCGCCGACGGGGGGCCCTATGGCTACACCTTC.

The genes are TRBV7-8 and TRBJ2-5; D is unresolved. V lost 3 bases, J lost 4 bases, and 15 bases lay in between. CDR1 and CDR2 (germline): SGHVS, FQNEAQ. This CDR3 spans 15 amino acids. This CDR3 is CASSFKRSVGETQYF. CDR3 in DNA: TGTGCCAGCAGCTTCAAGAGGTCCGTAGGAGAGACCCAGTACTTC.

The rearrangement links TRBV6-6 to TRBJ1-1; D gene uncertain. Germline CDR1 MNHNY, CDR2 SVGAGI (reference sequence). Trimming took 7 bases from V and 1 from J, leaving 10 bases between them. The CDR3 is made up of 13 amino acids. CDR3 in DNA: TGTGCCAGCACGGGGTCGGAGAACACTGAAGCTTTCTTT. It translates to CASTGSENTEAFF.

This chain uses TRBV18 with TRBJ1-2; D remains ambiguous. CDR1 and CDR2 (germline): KGHSH, LQKENI. The CDR3 has 14 amino acids. V was trimmed by 4 bases and J by 2 bases, leaving 11 bases between them. The CDR3 region is CASSHDTKNYGYTF. As DNA, the CDR3 is TGTGCCAGCTCACACGACACCAAGAACTATGGCTACACCTTC.

The chain has TRBV18 and TRBJ2-5, with 8 bases lining up with TRBD2. The V and J ends lost 3 bases and 2 bases, in that order; junction bases with no gene match: 5. Germline-derived CDR1 and CDR2 are KGHSH and LQKENI. The CDR3 is made up of 15 amino acids. For the CDR3, the DNA is TGTGCCAGCTCACCCTTGGCTAGCGGGCAAGAGACCCAGTACTTC. This codes for CASSPLASGQETQYF.

The chain couples TRBV19 to TRBJ1-3, with D possibly TRBD1 on 6 matching bases. CDR3 length: 17 amino acids. The germline gives CDR1 LNHDA, CDR2 SQIVND (reference sequence). Trimming took 1 base from V and 1 from J, leaving 14 bases between them. CDR3 loop: CASSIGRTAISGNTIYF. The CDR3 DNA sequence: TGTGCCAGTAGTATAGGGCGGACAGCTATTTCTGGAAACACCATATATTTT. Full variable domain (remainder filled in from reference TRBV19 and TRBJ1-3): DGGITQSPKYLFRKEGQNVTLSCEQNLNHDAMYWYRQDPGQGLRLIYYSQIVNDFQKGDIAEGYSVSREKKESFPLTVTSAQKNPTAFYLCASSIGRTAISGNTIYFGEGSWLTVV.

The V call is TRBV15, the J call TRBJ1-3; no reliable D call. The germline CDR1 and CDR2 sequences are LNHNV and YYDKDF (reference sequence). Trimming removed 0 bases at V and 0 bases at J, with 12 bases between. The CDR3 sequence is 17 residues long. The CDR3 loop reads CATSRDWASDSGNTIYF. DNA for the CDR3: TGTGCCACCAGCAGAGATTGGGCCAGTGACTCTGGAAACACCATATATTTT.

CDR3 residues: CASSDRTSGRWDTQYF. The CDR3 bases are TGTGCCAGCAGTGACAGGACTAGCGGGAGGTGGGATACGCAGTATTTT. This chain uses TRBV6-1 with TRBJ2-3, with 14 bases matching TRBD2. There are 16 residues in the CDR3. Germline V gene lookup returns CDR1 MNHNS and CDR2 SASEGT. V lost 3 bases to trimming and J lost 6 bases; unmatched junction nucleotides: 5.